A single sample gave rise to the 3 T cell receptor beta chains below, sequenced in a study of cytomegalovirus exposure and HLA in healthy donors (dated by TCRdb to about 2017). Library preparation used the immunoSEQ multiplex PCR assay. For the multiplex PCR, a mixture combining 60 forward primers for TCR Vbeta segments and 13 reverse primers for TCR Jbeta segments was used. The table was pulled from immuneACCESS by TCRdb, which kept in-frame rearrangements only. Such tables lose some clones; where checked, under half of the loss comes from unresolved V genes, and the rest has no known cause. The sample has some 150,000 clones on record, 70% to 80% of them singletons. Jointly, the top ten make up roughly 2% of the sample. What was sequenced was PBMCs. The receptors stem from an older woman in good health and CMV-seropositive.

This clone was detected a few times. The chain joins TRBV7-8 to TRBJ1-2; a weak D match, TRBD1 (5 bases). This CDR3 is built from 13 residues. Trimming took off 1 base at V and 7 bases at J, with 10 bases between the two ends. Germline V gives CDR1 SGHVS, CDR2 FQNEAQ. CDR3 in DNA: TGTGCCAGCAGCTTAGGCAGGGCTAGTGGCTACACCTTC. Protein product: CASSLGRASGYTF.

This chain joins TRBV19 and TRBJ2-4; 7 nucleotides line up with TRBD1. Germline loops: CDR1 LNHDA, CDR2 SQIVND (reference sequence). The CDR3 is 18 residues long. V dropped 8 bases and J dropped 0; count of bases not matched to a gene: 16. CDR3 sequence (DNA): TGTGCCAGTCGACCGGGACAGTCGGGCCCCATAGCCAAAAACATTCAGTACTTC. It is translated as CASRPGQSGPIAKNIQYF.

V is TRBV2 and J is TRBJ1-2, with TRBD1 matching over 9 bases. Germline loops: CDR1 SNHLY, CDR2 FYNNEI. The CDR3 contains 13 residues. The J segment lost 7 bases and the V segment lost 4 bases, leaving 4 bases of the junction unmatched. CDR3 residues: CASSGQGVVGYTF. In DNA form, the CDR3 reads TGTGCCAGCAGTGGACAGGGGGTGGTTGGCTACACCTTC.